Below, one TCR beta chain is given with its context. Its matching antigen is unknown. Trimming stripped 4 bases from V and 2 bases from J, with 8 bases between. This CDR3 region has 13 residues. Looked up from germline, CDR1 is ENHRY and CDR2 is SYGVKD. This record comes from a study of OX40 agonist ivuxolimab in advanced cancers. Overall study context: Antecedent anti-PD-1, anti-PD-L1 or anti-CTLA-4 therapy was permissible, with 35% to 40% having received some.

Method: immunoSEQ multiplex PCR; TCRdb's copy keeps in-frame clones and lacks some. Among about 45,000 clones listed, roughly 90% were seen once. Findings and caveats of the study: Compared with CD4+, CD8+ T cells on average had more expanded clones.

The V and J genes are TRBV10-3 and TRBJ1-2; D gene unclear. Sequencing used CD4+ or CD8+ T cells sorted from blood, obtained in a trial of the OX40 agonist ivuxolimab. This TCR derives from an adult with an advanced solid tumor such as melanoma, head and neck, liver or kidney cancer. The CDR3 protein is CAISVNSNYGYTF. In DNA, the CDR3 is TGTGCCATCAGTGTGAACTCCAACTATGGCTACACCTTC.